In this sample, the clone carrying this T cell receptor (beta chain) turned up many times. Its target is unknown. The data originate from a study of cytomegalovirus exposure and HLA in healthy donors. Study background: Assignment to the Caucasian-associated ancestry cluster applied to around four fifths of the approximately 420 genotyped donors.

PCR employed 60 Vbeta and 13 Jbeta primers. The data were produced by immunoSEQ multiplex PCR, yet TCRdb's version contains in-frame clones alone and is incomplete. The table lists 100,000 to 150,000 clones, 55% to 80% of them singletons. The V gene end was trimmed by 4 bases and the J gene end by 3 bases; junction bases not matched to a gene: 6. The CDR3 totals 15 residues. Germline assignment: CDR1 MNHNS and CDR2 SASEGT. Notes on the study in general: Presence/absence analysis assumed near-uniform sequencing depth across donors. Analysis was carried out at a later point, and it linked a missense DCLRE1C variant to TCR beta V- and J-gene trimming.

The clonotype originates from a woman between 40 and 50 years old in good health and CMV-seronegative. The chain is built from TRBV6-1 and TRBJ2-7; 10 bases are shared with TRBD1. Source material: PBMCs. The CDR3 loop reads CASSGGTGANYEQYF. For the CDR3, the DNA is TGTGCCAGCAGTGGTGGGACAGGGGCAAACTACGAGCAGTACTTC.